Following are 22 T cell receptor beta chains from one sample sequenced in a study of OX40 agonist ivuxolimab in advanced cancers. Profiled with immunoSEQ multiplex PCR; TCRdb holds only in-frame clones, not every one. The sample has over 100,000 clones, about 92% seen once; the top ten hold roughly 1%. The sample in question was CD4+ or CD8+ T cells sorted from blood, obtained in a trial of the OX40 agonist ivuxolimab. The receptor source for this set is an adult with an advanced solid tumor such as melanoma, head and neck, liver or kidney cancer.

The chain employs TRBV21-1 and TRBJ2-7; the table names TRBD1, a call not compared with the DNA. TRBV21-1 is designated a pseudogene. This CDR3 region has 13 residues. CDR3 region: CASSKQGYYEQYF. In DNA form, the CDR3 reads TGTGCCAGCAGCAAACAGGGTTACTACGAGCAGTACTTC.

The V and J genes are TRBV9 and TRBJ2-1, with 9 bases lining up with TRBD2. The germline gives CDR1 SGDLS, CDR2 YYNGEE. Unmatched junction bases numbered 3, after V lost 0 bases and J lost 2 bases. The CDR3 length is 16 residues. The CDR3 coding sequence is TGTGCCAGCAGCGTAGCGGGCGGGGGGGCCTACAATGAGCAGTTCTTC. Amino acid sequence: CASSVAGGGAYNEQFF.

The J gene is TRBJ1-1, the V gene TRBV19; D ambiguous. CDR3 length equals 13 residues. Looked up from germline, CDR1 is LNHDA and CDR2 is SQIVND (reference sequence). Trimming shortened V by 3 bases and J by 1 base, and 6 bases separated the two germline ends. CDR3 nucleotides: TGTGCCAGTAGTATGTACGGGAACACTGAAGCTTTCTTT. It specifies CASSMYGNTEAFF.

This chain links TRBV20-1 with TRBJ1-4; D is uncertain. Germline CDR1 reads DFQATT; CDR2 reads SNEGSKA (reference sequence). The V end was cut by 6 bases, the J end by 7 bases, with 9 bases between. This CDR3 has 11 amino acids. The CDR3 DNA reads as TGCAGTGCAGCCCGTGGTGAAAAACTGTTTTTT. Encoded protein: CSAARGEKLFF.

The V gene is TRBV9, the J gene TRBJ1-6, with D tentatively TRBD1 (5 bases). The CDR3 spans 15 residues. V lost 2 bases to trimming and J lost 0 bases, with 6 bases between them. Per germline, CDR1 SGDLS and CDR2 YYNGEE. The CDR3 sequence: CASSVGTSYNSPLHF. In DNA, the CDR3 is TGTGCCAGCAGCGTGGGGACCTCCTATAATTCACCCCTCCACTTT.

The chain links TRBV15 to TRBJ1-3; maybe TRBD1 (5 bases). Between the trimmed V and J ends, which lost 1 base and 1 base, there was a span of 14 bases. The CDR3 has 17 residues. Germline V CDR1 and CDR2: LNHNV, YYDKDF (reference sequence). The CDR3 DNA is TGTGCCACCAGCAGAGCGGGGGTGTTGGGGTCTGGAAACACCATATATTTT. This sequence encodes CATSRAGVLGSGNTIYF.

V and J are TRBV18 and TRBJ1-4, with D possibly matching TRBD1 (5 bases). The V end lost 5 bases, the J end lost 5 bases, and 15 bases lay between the germline ends. The CDR3 has 15 residues. Germline values: CDR1 KGHSH, CDR2 LQKENI. The CDR3 DNA reads as TGTGCCAGCTCATTCAATAGGGGTCCCAATGAAAAACTGTTTTTT. It codes for CASSFNRGPNEKLFF. Full variable domain (remainder filled in from reference TRBV18 and TRBJ1-4): NAGVMQNPRHLVRRRGQEARLRCSPMKGHSHVYWYRQLPEEGLKFMVYLQKENIIDESGMPKERFSAEFPKEGPSILRIQQVVRGDSAAYFCASSFNRGPNEKLFFGSGTQLSVL.

The J gene is TRBJ1-5, the V gene TRBV6-5; D may be TRBD1 (5 bases). The germline CDR1 and CDR2 sequences are MNHEY and SVGAGI. V lost 0 bases, J lost 7 bases, and 13 bases lay in between. The CDR3 contains 15 residues. Here the CDR3 DNA reads TGTGCCAGCAGTTACTCGGATGGGGCAGGGCAGCCCCAGCATTTT. Its protein product is CASSYSDGAGQPQHF.

The chain couples TRBV6-1 to TRBJ2-1; 8 bases agree with TRBD1. Trimming cost V 3 bases and J 6 bases; bases outside gene matches: 7. Germline-derived CDR1 and CDR2 are MNHNS and SASEGT. The length of the CDR3 is 15 residues. The CDR3 DNA follows: TGTGCCAGCAGTGAGTCCAGGGGGCCAGGCAATGAGCAGTTCTTC. Its translation is CASSESRGPGNEQFF.

The rearrangement uses TRBV5-4 and TRBJ2-3; 11 nucleotides match TRBD2. The V segment lost 4 bases and the J segment 0 bases; nucleotides outside the gene matches: 10. The CDR3 runs to 18 residues. Germline CDR1 SGHNT, CDR2 YYREEE (reference sequence). The CDR3 nucleotides are TGTGCCAGCAGCCAAGAAGCTAGCGGGGGGACTAGCACAGATACGCAGTATTTT. Encoded protein: CASSQEASGGTSTDTQYF.

The J gene is TRBJ2-2, the V gene TRBV9; D is perhaps TRBD1 (5 bases). V gave up 0 bases and J gave up 1 base, with 7 bases separating them. The CDR3 loop spans 15 amino acids. CDR1 is SGDLS, CDR2 YYNGEE, per germline. CDR3 bases: TGTGCCAGCAGCGTAGAGGGGTGGAACACCGGGGAGCTGTTTTTT. Translating gives CASSVEGWNTGELFF.

In DNA form, the CDR3 reads TGTGCCAGCAGCTTAATGGGGGCGACTGAAGCTTTCTTT. Translation gives CASSLMGATEAFF. This sequence joins TRBV7-9 and TRBJ1-1, with a weak D call TRBD1 (6 bases). CDR1 and CDR2 (germline): SEHNR, FQNEAQ (reference sequence). The CDR3 has 13 amino acids. Deletions cut 2 bases from V and 5 bases from J, with 9 bases between.

The CDR3 loop reads CASSLGGGGITEAFF. For the CDR3, the DNA is TGCGCCAGCAGCTTGGGCGGCGGGGGTATAACTGAAGCTTTCTTT. The chain joins TRBV5-1 to TRBJ1-1, with D possibly TRBD1 on 5 matching bases. Germline-derived CDR1 and CDR2 are SGHRS and YFSETQ. Trimming stripped 0 bases from V and 5 bases from J, with 14 bases between. The CDR3 covers 15 residues. Filled out from reference TRBV5-1 and TRBJ1-1, the complete variable domain reads KAGVTQTPRYLIKTRGQQVTLSCSPISGHRSVSWYQQTPGQGLQFLFEYFSETQRNKGNFPGRFSGRQFSNSRSEMNVSTLELGDSALYLCASSLGGGGITEAFFGQGTRLTVV.

V gene TRBV7-6 combines with J gene TRBJ1-2; D is perhaps TRBD1 (6 bases). CDR1 and CDR2 from the germline V gene are SGHVS and FNYEAQ. This CDR3 contains 15 residues. The V end lost 1 base, the J end lost 4 bases, and 13 bases lay between the germline ends. CDR3 region: CASSLGTASPYGYTF. The CDR3 DNA is TGTGCCAGCAGCTTAGGGACAGCCAGTCCCTATGGCTACACCTTC.

In its sample, this clone was seen once. CDR3 in DNA: TGTGCCAGTAATCCCGACAGACTGAACACTGAAGCTTTCTTT. Translated: CASNPDRLNTEAFF. This rearrangement joins TRBV19 to TRBJ1-1; a weak D match, TRBD1 (5 bases). CDR1 and CDR2 (germline): LNHDA, SQIVND (reference sequence). Trimming shortened V by 7 bases and J by 0 bases, and 12 bases separated the two germline ends. The CDR3 sequence is 14 residues long. The full variable domain, in which reference TRBV19 and TRBJ1-1 provide the parts outside the CDR3, is DGGITQSPKYLFRKEGQNVTLSCEQNLNHDAMYWYRQDPGQGLRLIYYSQIVNDFQKGDIAEGYSVSREKKESFPLTVTSAQKNPTAFYLCASNPDRLNTEAFFGQGTRLTVV.

This clone was observed a single time. The chain combines TRBV11-2 with TRBJ1-1, with D possibly being TRBD1 (5 bases). Germline V gene sequence: CDR1 SGHAT, CDR2 FQNNGV. The CDR3 extends over 14 amino acids. Trimming shortened V by 8 bases and J by 8 bases, and 21 bases separated the two germline ends. CDR3 loop: CASERGPGGSEAFF. The CDR3, as DNA: TGTGCCAGCGAACGGGGCCCGGGGGGGTCGGAAGCTTTCTTT.

The gene calls are TRBV6-6 and TRBJ2-7; perhaps TRBD1 as D (6 bases). This CDR3 spans 16 amino acids. V was trimmed by 2 bases and J by 5 bases, leaving 19 bases between them. Per germline, CDR1 MNHNY and CDR2 SVGAGI (reference sequence). CDR3 region: CASSYIQGSLFNEQYF. DNA for the CDR3: TGTGCCAGCAGTTACATCCAGGGGTCGTTATTTAACGAGCAGTACTTC.

The chain employs TRBV7-2 and TRBJ1-6, with D tentatively TRBD1 (5 bases). The CDR3 is 16 residues long. V lost 1 base, J lost 7 bases, and 14 bases lay in between. Germline V lookup: CDR1 SGHTA, CDR2 FQGNSA. CDR3 nucleotide sequence: TGTGCCAGCAGCTTAGATGTGGGGCAGCTCAATTCACCCCTCCACTTT. Protein sequence: CASSLDVGQLNSPLHF.

The chain has TRBV9 and TRBJ2-5; D may be TRBD2 (5 bases). The CDR3 covers 14 residues. The germline V gene has CDR1 SGDLS and CDR2 YYNGEE. Trimming took 4 bases from V and 5 from J, leaving 15 bases between them. The CDR3 loop reads CASSFRGLRETQYF. The CDR3, as DNA: TGTGCCAGCAGCTTCCGCGGGCTGAGGGAGACCCAGTACTTC.

This clone occurred once. The chain is built from TRBV5-1 and TRBJ2-3, with TRBD2 matching over 15 bases. The germline gives CDR1 SGHRS, CDR2 YFSETQ. This CDR3 is built from 19 residues. V lost 3 bases to trimming and J lost 0 bases; unmatched junction nucleotides: 8. In DNA form, the CDR3 reads TGCGCCAGCAGCTCCGGACTAGCGGGGGGGATCTCTAGCACAGATACGCAGTATTTT. Residues: CASSSGLAGGISSTDTQYF.

The V call is TRBV6-4, the J call TRBJ2-5; no clear D. The CDR3 extends over 16 amino acids. Germline CDR1 reads MRHNA; CDR2 reads SNTAGT. The V end lost 3 bases, the J end lost 5 bases, and 19 bases lay between the germline ends. The CDR3 sequence is CASSDWGLPRQETQYF. CDR3 DNA: TGTGCCAGCAGTGATTGGGGTCTACCCCGCCAGGAGACCCAGTACTTC.

This rearrangement joins TRBV9 to TRBJ1-4, with a possible D match to TRBD1 (6 bases). In germline, CDR1 is SGDLS, CDR2 YYNGEE. The CDR3 is 15 amino acids. V gave up 3 bases and J gave up 6 bases, with 15 bases separating them. Here the CDR3 DNA reads TGTGCCAGCAGCGCCGCCGGGACAAGATATGAAAAACTGTTTTTT. It codes for CASSAAGTRYEKLFF.